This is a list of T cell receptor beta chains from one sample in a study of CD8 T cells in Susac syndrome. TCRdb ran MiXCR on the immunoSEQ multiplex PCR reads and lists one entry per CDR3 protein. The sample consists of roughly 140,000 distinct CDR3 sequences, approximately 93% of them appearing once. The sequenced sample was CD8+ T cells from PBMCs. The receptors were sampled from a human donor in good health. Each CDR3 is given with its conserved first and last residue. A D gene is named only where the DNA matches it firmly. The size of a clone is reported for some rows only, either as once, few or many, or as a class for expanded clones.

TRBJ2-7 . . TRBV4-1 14 CASSQGDHSYEQYF TGCGCCAGCAGCCAAGGGGACCACTCCTACGAGCAGTACTTC
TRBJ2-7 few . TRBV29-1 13 CSYREVGSYEQYF TGCAGCTATAGGGAGGTCGGCTCCTACGAGCAGTACTTC
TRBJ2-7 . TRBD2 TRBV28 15 CASRFGTSGFYEQYF TGTGCCAGCAGATTTGGGACTAGCGGTTTCTACGAGCAGTACTTC
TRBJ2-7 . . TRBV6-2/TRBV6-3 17 CASRGHPSLAGSNEQYF TGTGCCAGCAGGGGACATCCGTCATTAGCGGGTTCCAACGAGCAGTACTTC
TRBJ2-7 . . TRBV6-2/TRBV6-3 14 CASSYSDNSYEQYF TGTGCCAGCAGTTACTCGGACAACTCCTACGAGCAGTACTTC
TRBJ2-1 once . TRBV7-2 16 CASSFFGISSYNEQFF TGTGCCAGCAGCTTCTTCGGGATCAGCTCCTACAATGAGCAGTTCTTC
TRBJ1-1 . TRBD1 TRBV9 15 CASSPDRGQNTEAFF TGTGCCAGCAGCCCAGACAGGGGCCAGAACACTGAAGCTTTCTTT
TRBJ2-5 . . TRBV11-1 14 CASSSRWESETQYF TGTGCCAGCAGCTCCCGGTGGGAGTCAGAGACCCAGTACTTC
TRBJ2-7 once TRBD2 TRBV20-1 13 CSASRGLGVEQYF TGCAGTGCTAGTCGGGGACTAGGAGTGGAGCAGTACTTC
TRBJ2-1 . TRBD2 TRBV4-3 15 CASSQGAGNPNEQFF TGCGCCAGCAGCCAAGGAGCGGGAAATCCTAATGAGCAGTTCTTC
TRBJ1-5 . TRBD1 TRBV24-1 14 CATSVGDRNQPQHF TGTGCCACCAGTGTGGGGGACAGAAATCAGCCCCAGCATTTT
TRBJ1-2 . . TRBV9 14 CASSQIGGSYGYTF TGTGCCAGCAGCCAGATCGGGGGTAGCTATGGCTACACCTTC
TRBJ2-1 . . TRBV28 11 CASSPYNEQFF TGTGCCAGCAGCCCCTACAATGAGCAGTTCTTC
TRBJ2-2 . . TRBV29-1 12 CSVEVNSGELFF TGCAGCGTTGAGGTGAACTCCGGGGAGCTGTTTTTT
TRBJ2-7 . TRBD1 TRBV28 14 CASSSGTGSYEQYF TGTGCCAGCAGTTCCGGGACAGGGTCCTACGAGCAGTACTTC
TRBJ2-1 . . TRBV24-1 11 CATEADNEQFF TGTGCCACCGAAGCGGACAATGAGCAGTTCTTC
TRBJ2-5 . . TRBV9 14 CASSVAGTEETQYF TGTGCCAGCAGCGTAGCGGGAACGGAGGAGACCCAGTACTTC
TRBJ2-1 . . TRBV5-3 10 CAALRVEQFF TGTGCCGCCCTGCGAGTTGAGCAGTTCTTC
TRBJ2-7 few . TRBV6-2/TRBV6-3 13 CASSLQDSYEQYF TGTGCCAGCAGTTTGCAGGATTCCTACGAGCAGTACTTC
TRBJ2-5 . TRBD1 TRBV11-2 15 CASSERGTGGETQYF TGTGCCAGCAGCGAGAGGGGGACAGGCGGGGAGACCCAGTACTTC
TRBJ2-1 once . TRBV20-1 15 CSAGHERSSYNEQFF TGCAGTGCTGGGCATGAGCGGAGCTCCTACAATGAGCAGTTCTTC
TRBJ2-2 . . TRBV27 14 CASKGGMSTGELFF TGTGCCAGCAAGGGGGGGATGAGCACCGGGGAGCTGTTTTTT
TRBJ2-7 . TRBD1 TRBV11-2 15 CASSLVTGGVYEQYF TGTGCCAGCAGCTTAGTGACAGGGGGGGTATACGAGCAGTACTTC
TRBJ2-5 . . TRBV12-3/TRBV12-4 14 CASSPRESGKTQYF TGTGCCAGCAGTCCCAGGGAAAGTGGGAAGACCCAGTACTTC
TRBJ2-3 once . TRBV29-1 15 CSVEDLGLSTDTQYF TGCAGCGTTGAAGATTTGGGACTTAGCACAGATACGCAGTATTTT
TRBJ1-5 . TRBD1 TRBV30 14 CAWSWTGEGQPQHF TGTGCCTGGAGCTGGACAGGGGAAGGCCAGCCCCAGCATTTT
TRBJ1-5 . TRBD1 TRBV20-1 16 CSARNTGAVRDQPQHF TGCAGTGCTCGCAATACAGGGGCTGTCAGGGATCAGCCCCAGCATTTT
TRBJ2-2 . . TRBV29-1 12 CSVEKGNGELFF TGCAGCGTTGAAAAAGGGAACGGGGAGCTGTTTTTT
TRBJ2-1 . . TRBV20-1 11 CSARWLNEQFF TGCAGTGCTAGATGGCTCAATGAGCAGTTCTTC
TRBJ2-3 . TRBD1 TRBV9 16 CASSERTGEGTDTQYF TGTGCCAGCAGCGAGAGAACAGGGGAAGGCACAGATACGCAGTATTTT
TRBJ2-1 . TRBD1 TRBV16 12 CASSRGQVEQFF TGTGCCAGCAGCCGCGGACAGGTTGAGCAGTTCTTC
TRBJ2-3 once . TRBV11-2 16 CASSFNPDYSTDTQYF TGTGCCAGCAGCTTTAACCCGGACTACTCCACAGATACGCAGTATTTT
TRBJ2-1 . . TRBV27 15 CASSLQGGPYNEQFF TGTGCCAGCAGTTTACAAGGGGGTCCCTACAATGAGCAGTTCTTC
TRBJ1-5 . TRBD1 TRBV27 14 CASSRQGSPQPQHF TGTGCCAGCAGCAGACAGGGTTCCCCTCAGCCCCAGCATTTT
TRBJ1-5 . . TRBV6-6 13 CASSYAWSWPQHF TGTGCCAGCAGTTACGCGTGGAGTTGGCCCCAGCATTTT
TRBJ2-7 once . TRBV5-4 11 CASSLASEQYF TGTGCCAGCAGCTTAGCGTCCGAGCAGTACTTC
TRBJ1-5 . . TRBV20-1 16 CSARDLARSSNQPQHF TGCAGTGCTAGAGATCTAGCACGTTCTAGCAATCAGCCCCAGCATTTT
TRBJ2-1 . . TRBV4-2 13 CASSQDRANEQFF TGTGCCAGCAGCCAAGATAGAGCAAATGAGCAGTTCTTC
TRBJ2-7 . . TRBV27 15 CASSRNREVRYEQYF TGTGCCAGCAGCCGCAACAGGGAGGTTAGGTACGAGCAGTACTTC
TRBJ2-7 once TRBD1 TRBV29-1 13 CSVSRDRTYEQYF TGCAGCGTTTCCCGGGACAGGACCTACGAGCAGTACTTC
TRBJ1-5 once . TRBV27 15 CASSLSRGGVQPQHF TGTGCCAGCAGTTTATCCAGGGGCGGGGTTCAGCCCCAGCATTTT
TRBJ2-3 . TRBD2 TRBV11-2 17 CASSLDGNSGSVDTQYF TGTGCCAGCAGCTTAGATGGAAATAGCGGGAGTGTAGATACGCAGTATTTT
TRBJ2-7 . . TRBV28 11 CASSFLYEQYF TGTGCCAGCAGTTTCTTATACGAGCAGTACTTC
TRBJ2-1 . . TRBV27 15 CASSFGGGSYNEQFF TGTGCCAGCAGTTTTGGAGGGGGCTCCTACAATGAGCAGTTCTTC
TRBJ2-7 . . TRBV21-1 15 CASSSYQWVGYEQYF TGTGCCAGCAGCAGCTACCAATGGGTGGGTTACGAGCAGTACTTC
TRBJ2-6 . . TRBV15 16 CATSRDYSYGANVLTF TGTGCCACCAGCAGAGATTACAGTTATGGGGCCAACGTCCTGACTTTC
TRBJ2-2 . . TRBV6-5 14 CASSPNPWTGELFF TGTGCCAGCAGCCCCAACCCGTGGACCGGGGAGCTGTTTTTT
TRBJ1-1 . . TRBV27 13 CASSFSQGSRAFF TGTGCCAGCAGTTTTTCCCAGGGTTCACGAGCTTTCTTT
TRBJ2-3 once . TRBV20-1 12 CSARGGTDTQYF TGCAGTGCTAGGGGGGGTACAGATACGCAGTATTTT
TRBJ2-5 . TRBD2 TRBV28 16 CASIRTSGREGETQYF TGTGCCAGCATTCGGACTAGCGGGAGAGAGGGGGAGACCCAGTACTTC
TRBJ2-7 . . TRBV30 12 CAGDSNNYEQYF TGTGCCGGTGACTCGAACAACTACGAGCAGTACTTC
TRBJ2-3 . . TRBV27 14 CASSGGMGIDTQYF TGTGCCAGCAGTGGCGGGATGGGGATCGATACGCAGTATTTT
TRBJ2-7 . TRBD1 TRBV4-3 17 CASSQELDRGFRYEQYF TGCGCCAGCAGCCAAGAACTGGACAGGGGATTCCGATACGAGCAGTACTTC
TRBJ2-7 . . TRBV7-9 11 CASSLARDWFF TGTGCCAGCAGCTTAGCGAGGGATTGGTTCTTC
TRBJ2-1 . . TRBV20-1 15 CSASRASTEGTEQFF TGCAGTGCTAGTAGGGCTTCGACCGAGGGCACTGAGCAGTTCTTC
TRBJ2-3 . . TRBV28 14 CASSLILASDTQYF TGTGCCAGCAGTTTAATCCTAGCCTCAGATACGCAGTATTTT
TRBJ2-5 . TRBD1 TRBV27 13 CASSLSRDRAQYF TGTGCCAGCAGTTTGTCCCGGGACAGGGCTCAGTACTTC
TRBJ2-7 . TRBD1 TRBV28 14 CASSPGQGGHEQYF TGTGCCAGCAGTCCTGGACAGGGAGGCCACGAGCAGTACTTC